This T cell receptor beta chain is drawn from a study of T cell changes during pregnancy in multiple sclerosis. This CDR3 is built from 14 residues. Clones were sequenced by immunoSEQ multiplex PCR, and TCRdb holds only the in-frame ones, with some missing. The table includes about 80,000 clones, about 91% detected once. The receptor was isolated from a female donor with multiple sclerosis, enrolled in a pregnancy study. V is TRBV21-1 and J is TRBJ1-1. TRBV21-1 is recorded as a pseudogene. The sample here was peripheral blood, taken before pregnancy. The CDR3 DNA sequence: TGTGCCAGCAGCAACGGGATCCCCGCTCCTGAAGCTTTCTTT. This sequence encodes CASSNGIPAPEAFF.